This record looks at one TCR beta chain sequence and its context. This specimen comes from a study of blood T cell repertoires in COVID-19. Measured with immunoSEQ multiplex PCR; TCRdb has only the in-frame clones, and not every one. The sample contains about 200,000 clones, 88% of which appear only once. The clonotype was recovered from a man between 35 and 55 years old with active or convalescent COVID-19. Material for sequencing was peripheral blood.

The CDR3 sequence is CASSSQPLAGGSKAKNIQYF. CDR3 nucleotide sequence: TGTGCCAGCAGTTCCCAACCCCTAGCGGGAGGGTCCAAAGCCAAAAACATTCAGTACTTC. The V call is TRBV27, the J call TRBJ2-4; 12 bases are shared with TRBD2. From germline, CDR1 is MNHEY and CDR2 SMNVEV (reference sequence). CDR3 length equals 20 residues. The V segment lost 4 bases and the J segment 0 bases; nucleotides outside the gene matches: 13.